The entry below gives a single T cell receptor (beta chain) sequence along with its context. Its antigen is not identified. These data belong to a study of T cells after yellow fever vaccination. V was clipped by 2 bases and J by 2 bases, with 14 bases between them. Germline values: CDR1 SGHVS, CDR2 FNYEAQ. The CDR3 extends over 16 amino acids. MiXCR, applied by TCRdb to the 5' RACE reads, yields one record per CDR3 protein. The sample contains about 430,000 distinct CDR3 sequences, about 17% of which appear only once. Findings of the study overall: There was a small share of clonotypes that showed up in both the CD4 and CD8 compartments. One caveat is that FACS-sorted repertoires could contain abundant clonotypes contaminating from the bulk population. The secondary response peaked faster, at day 5 versus 15, but was weaker.

The rearrangement links TRBV7-6 to TRBJ2-3, with D perhaps assigned TRBD1 or TRBD2 (5 bases each). The source is a man younger than 30 who received the YFV17D yellow fever vaccine. The sequencing here drew on PBMCs, taken before the yellow fever booster vaccination. Here the CDR3 DNA reads TGTGCCAGCAGCTTACTCCAGGGAGTGATCACAGATACGCAGTATTTT. It specifies CASSLLQGVITDTQYF.